This T cell receptor beta chain was obtained from a study of T cells after yellow fever vaccination. TCRdb analysed the 5' RACE reads with MiXCR anew, one entry per CDR3 protein. The sample includes 620,000 or so distinct CDR3 sequences, around a sixth of them seen just once. About this clonotype itself: Its specificity is unknown.

Study-level findings and limits: Reappearance after the booster was observed for most primary-vaccination clones (more than 95% CD4, around 90% CD8). A weaker but faster secondary response was observed, peaking on day 5 versus 15.

The CDR3 is 14 amino acids. The germline V gene has CDR1 MGHRA and CDR2 YSYEKL. J was trimmed by 8 bases and V by 2 bases; bases with no gene match: 8. Sequences were derived from PBMCs, sampled about 5 days after the first yellow fever vaccination. V is TRBV4-1 and J is TRBJ1-2, with 7 positions matching TRBD1. The sequence was obtained from a man in his late teens or twenties who received the YFV17D yellow fever vaccine. CDR3 loop: CASSQWAGGGGYTF. CDR3 nucleotides: TGCGCCAGCAGCCAATGGGCAGGGGGAGGCGGCTACACCTTC.